This note documents a single T cell receptor (beta chain) sequence. RNA transcripts gave rise to amplified TCR beta CDR3 regions. The HTBI primer set served for first-round RT-PCR of the TCR CDR3. TCRdb reprocessed the multiplex PCR reads with MiXCR, giving one entry per CDR3 protein. The data show under 300,000 distinct CDR3 sequences, with less than 15% seen just once and about 14% held by the top ten. Trimming removed 1 base from V and 6 bases from J; junction bases left unmatched: 1. The CDR3 loop spans 15 amino acids. Germline CDR1 SGHAT, CDR2 FQNNGV. The hyperthyroidism was newly diagnosed and had lasted under 2 months; the patients were aged 18 to 65. The blood was taken when hyperthyroidism was first diagnosed, before any ophthalmopathy symptoms showed up. This entry comes from a study of T cells in Graves' hyperthyroidism and ophthalmopathy.

The chain couples TRBV11-2 to TRBJ2-7; 15 bases are a match to TRBD2. This receptor was obtained from a woman aged 40 to 50 with Graves' hyperthyroidism that later progressed to Graves' ophthalmopathy. Sequences were obtained from blood. The CDR3 region is CASSLGGLAGGEQYF. In DNA, the CDR3 is TGTGCCAGCAGCTTAGGGGGACTAGCGGGAGGCGAGCAGTACTTC.